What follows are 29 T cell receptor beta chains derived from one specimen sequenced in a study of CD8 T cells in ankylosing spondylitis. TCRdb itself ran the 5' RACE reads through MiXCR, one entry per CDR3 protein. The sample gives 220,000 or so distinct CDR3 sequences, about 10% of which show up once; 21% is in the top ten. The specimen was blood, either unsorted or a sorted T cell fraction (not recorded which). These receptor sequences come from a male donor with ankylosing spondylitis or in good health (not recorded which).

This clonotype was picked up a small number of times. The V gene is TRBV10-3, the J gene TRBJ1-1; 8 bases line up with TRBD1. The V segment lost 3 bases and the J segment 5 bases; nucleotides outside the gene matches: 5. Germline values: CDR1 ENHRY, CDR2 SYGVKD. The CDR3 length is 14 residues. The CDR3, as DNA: TGTGCCATCAGTGACAGGGGGCGCATTACTGAAGCTTTCTTT. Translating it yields CAISDRGRITEAFF.

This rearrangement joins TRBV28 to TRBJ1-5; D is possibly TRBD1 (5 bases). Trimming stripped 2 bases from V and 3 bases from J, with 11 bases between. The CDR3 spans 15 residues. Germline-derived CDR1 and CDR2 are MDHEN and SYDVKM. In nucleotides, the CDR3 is TGTGCCAGCAGTTTAAGCAGGGCGTCCAATCAGCCCCAGCATTTT. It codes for CASSLSRASNQPQHF. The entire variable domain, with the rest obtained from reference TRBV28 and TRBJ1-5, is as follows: DVKVTQSSRYLVKRTGEKVFLECVQDMDHENMFWYRQDPGLGLRLIYFSYDVKMKEKGDIPEGYSVSREKKERFSLILESASTNQTSMYLCASSLSRASNQPQHFGDGTRLSIL.

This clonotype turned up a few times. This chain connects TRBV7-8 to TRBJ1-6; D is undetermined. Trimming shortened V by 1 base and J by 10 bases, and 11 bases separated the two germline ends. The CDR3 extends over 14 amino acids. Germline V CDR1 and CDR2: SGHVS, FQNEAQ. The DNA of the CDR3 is TGTGCCAGCAGCTTAGAAGGAGTCAGGTCACCCCTCCACTTT. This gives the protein CASSLEGVRSPLHF.

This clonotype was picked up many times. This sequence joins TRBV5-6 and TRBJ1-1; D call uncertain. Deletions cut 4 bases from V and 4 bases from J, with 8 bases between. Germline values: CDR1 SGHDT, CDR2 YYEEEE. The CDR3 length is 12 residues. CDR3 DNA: TGTGCCAGCAGCAAAAGAATCACTGAAGCTTTCTTT. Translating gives CASSKRITEAFF.

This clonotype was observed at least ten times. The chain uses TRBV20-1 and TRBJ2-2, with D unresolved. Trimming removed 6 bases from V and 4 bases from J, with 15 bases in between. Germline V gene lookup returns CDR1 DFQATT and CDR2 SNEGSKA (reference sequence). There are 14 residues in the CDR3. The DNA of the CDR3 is TGCAGTGCCCCGGAGCCTGCGGCCACCGGGGAGCTGTTTTTT. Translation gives CSAPEPAATGELFF.

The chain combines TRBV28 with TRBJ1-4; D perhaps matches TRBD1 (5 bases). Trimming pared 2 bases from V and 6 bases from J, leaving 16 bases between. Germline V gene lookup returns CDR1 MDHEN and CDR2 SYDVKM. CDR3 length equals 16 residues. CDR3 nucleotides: TGTGCCAGCAGTTTAACCTCAGGGAGGAGAGATGAAAAACTGTTTTTT. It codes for CASSLTSGRRDEKLFF.

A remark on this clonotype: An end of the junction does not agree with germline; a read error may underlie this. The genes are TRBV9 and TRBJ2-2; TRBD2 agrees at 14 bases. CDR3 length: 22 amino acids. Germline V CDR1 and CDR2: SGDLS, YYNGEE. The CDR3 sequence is CASSVVPPGTSGGGVNSGELFF. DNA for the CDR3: TGTGCCAGCAGCGTAGTCCCCCCCGGGACTAGCGGGGGTGGGGTGAACAGCGGGGAGCTGTTTTTT.

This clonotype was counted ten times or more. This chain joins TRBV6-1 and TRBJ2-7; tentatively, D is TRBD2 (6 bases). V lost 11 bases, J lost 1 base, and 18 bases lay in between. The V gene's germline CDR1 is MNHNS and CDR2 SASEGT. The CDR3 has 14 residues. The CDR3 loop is CAGSGGSWSYEQYF. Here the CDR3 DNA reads TGTGCCGGAAGTGGGGGGTCTTGGTCCTACGAGCAGTACTTC.

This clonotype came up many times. Written as DNA, the CDR3 is TGCGCCAGCAGCTTACCGCTGGGAGATACGCAGTATTTT. Residues: CASSLPLGDTQYF. This chain links TRBV5-1 with TRBJ2-3; D not resolved. The V gene's germline CDR1 is SGHRS and CDR2 YFSETQ. Trimming removed 2 bases from V and 5 bases from J, with 9 bases in between. The CDR3 consists of 13 residues.

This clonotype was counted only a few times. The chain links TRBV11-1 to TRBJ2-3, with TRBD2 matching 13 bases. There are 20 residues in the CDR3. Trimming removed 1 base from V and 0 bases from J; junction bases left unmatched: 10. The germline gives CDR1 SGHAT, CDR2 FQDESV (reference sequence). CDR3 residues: CASSLDLGTSGMASTDTQYF. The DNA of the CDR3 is TGTGCCAGCAGCTTAGATCTGGGGACTAGCGGGATGGCTAGCACAGATACGCAGTATTTT.

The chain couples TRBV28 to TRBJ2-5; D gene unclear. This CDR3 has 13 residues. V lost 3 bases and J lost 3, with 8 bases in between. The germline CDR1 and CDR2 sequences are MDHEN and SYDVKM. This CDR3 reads CASSFTYKETQYF. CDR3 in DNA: TGTGCCAGCAGTTTTACCTATAAAGAGACCCAGTACTTC.

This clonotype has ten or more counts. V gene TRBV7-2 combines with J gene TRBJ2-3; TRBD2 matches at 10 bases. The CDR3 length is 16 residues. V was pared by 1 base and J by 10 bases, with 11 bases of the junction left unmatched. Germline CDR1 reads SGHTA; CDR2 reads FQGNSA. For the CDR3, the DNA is TGTGCCAGCAGCTTAGTTTCTAGCGGGGGCCGGGGGGCGCAGTATTTT. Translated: CASSLVSSGGRGAQYF. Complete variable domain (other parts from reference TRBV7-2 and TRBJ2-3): GAGVSQSPSNKVTEKGKDVELRCDPISGHTALYWYRQSLGQGLEFLIYFQGNSAPDKSGLPSDRFSAERTGGSVSTLTIQRTQQEDSAVYLCASSLVSSGGRGAQYFGPGTRLTVL.

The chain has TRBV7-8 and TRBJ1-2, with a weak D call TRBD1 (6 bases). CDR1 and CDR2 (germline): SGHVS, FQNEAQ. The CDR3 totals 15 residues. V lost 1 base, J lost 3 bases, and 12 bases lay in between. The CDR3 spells CASSLGGGGYYGYTF. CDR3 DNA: TGTGCCAGCAGCTTAGGAGGGGGTGGATACTATGGCTACACCTTC.

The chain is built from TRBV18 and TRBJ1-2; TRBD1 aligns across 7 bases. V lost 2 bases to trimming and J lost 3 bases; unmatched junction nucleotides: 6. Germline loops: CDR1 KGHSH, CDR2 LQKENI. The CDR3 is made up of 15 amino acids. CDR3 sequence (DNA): TGTGCCAGCTCACCATCCCAGGGGGTGGACTATGGCTACACCTTC. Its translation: CASSPSQGVDYGYTF.

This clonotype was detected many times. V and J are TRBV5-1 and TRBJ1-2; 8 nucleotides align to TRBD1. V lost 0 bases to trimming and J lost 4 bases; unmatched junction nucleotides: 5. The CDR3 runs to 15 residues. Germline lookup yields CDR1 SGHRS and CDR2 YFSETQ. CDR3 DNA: TGCGCCAGCAGCTTGGGGACAGGGTATTCCTATGGCTACACCTTC. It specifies CASSLGTGYSYGYTF.

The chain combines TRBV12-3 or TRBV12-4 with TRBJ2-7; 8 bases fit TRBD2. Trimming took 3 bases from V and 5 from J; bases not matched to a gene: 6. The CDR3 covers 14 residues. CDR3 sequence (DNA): TGTGCCAGCAGTTTCGGGGGGGAAAGCCACGAGCAGTACTTC. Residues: CASSFGGESHEQYF.

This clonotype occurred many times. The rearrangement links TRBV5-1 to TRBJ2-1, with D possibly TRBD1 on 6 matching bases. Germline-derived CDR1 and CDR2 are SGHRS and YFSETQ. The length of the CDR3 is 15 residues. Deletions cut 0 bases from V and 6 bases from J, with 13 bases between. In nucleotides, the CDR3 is TGCGCCAGCAGCTTGGCGGCAGGGGAACTCAATGAGCAGTTCTTC. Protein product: CASSLAAGELNEQFF.

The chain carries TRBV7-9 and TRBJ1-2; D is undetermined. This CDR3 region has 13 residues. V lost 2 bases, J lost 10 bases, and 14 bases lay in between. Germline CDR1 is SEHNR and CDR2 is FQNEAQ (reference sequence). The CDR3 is CASSLSAAADYTF. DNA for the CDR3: TGTGCCAGCAGCTTATCCGCCGCAGCGGACTACACCTTC.

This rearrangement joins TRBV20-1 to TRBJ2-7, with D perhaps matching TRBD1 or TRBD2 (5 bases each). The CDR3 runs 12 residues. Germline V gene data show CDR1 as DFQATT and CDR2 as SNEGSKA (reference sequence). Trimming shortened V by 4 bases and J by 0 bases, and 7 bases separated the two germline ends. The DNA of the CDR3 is TGCAGTGCTAATGGGGGCTCCTACGAGCAGTACTTC. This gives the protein CSANGGSYEQYF.

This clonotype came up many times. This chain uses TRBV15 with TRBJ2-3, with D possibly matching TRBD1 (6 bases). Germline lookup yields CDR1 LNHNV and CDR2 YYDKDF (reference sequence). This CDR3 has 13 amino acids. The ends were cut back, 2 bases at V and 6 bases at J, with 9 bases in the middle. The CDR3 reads CATSRQQGDTQYF. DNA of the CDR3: TGTGCCACCAGCAGACAACAGGGTGATACGCAGTATTTT.

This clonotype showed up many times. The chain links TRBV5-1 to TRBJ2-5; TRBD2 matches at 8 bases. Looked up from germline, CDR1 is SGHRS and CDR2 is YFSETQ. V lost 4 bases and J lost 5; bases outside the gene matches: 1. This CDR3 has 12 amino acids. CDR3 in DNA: TGCGCCAGCAGCCCGGGGGGGGAGACCCAGTACTTC. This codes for CASSPGGETQYF.

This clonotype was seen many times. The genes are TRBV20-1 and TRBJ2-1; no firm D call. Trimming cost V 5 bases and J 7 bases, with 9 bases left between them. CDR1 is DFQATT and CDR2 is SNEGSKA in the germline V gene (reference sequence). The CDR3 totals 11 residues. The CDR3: CSASPVNEQFF. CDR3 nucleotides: TGCAGTGCTTCTCCGGTGAATGAGCAGTTCTTC.

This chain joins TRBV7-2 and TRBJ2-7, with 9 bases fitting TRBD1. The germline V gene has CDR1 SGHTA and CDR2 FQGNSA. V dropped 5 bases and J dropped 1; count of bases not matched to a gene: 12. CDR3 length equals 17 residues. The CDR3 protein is CASSPTGTGRGSYEQYF. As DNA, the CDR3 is TGTGCCAGCAGCCCCACCGGGACAGGGAGAGGATCCTACGAGCAGTACTTC.

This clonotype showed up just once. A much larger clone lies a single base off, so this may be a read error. CDR3: CSAQRGGQPTYERYF. For the CDR3, the DNA is TGCAGTGCCCAGCGGGGTGGGCAGCCAACTTACGAGCGGTACTTC. The chain employs TRBV20-1 and TRBJ2-7, with 7 positions matching TRBD2. The CDR3 runs 15 residues. The germline CDR1 and CDR2 sequences are DFQATT and SNEGSKA (reference sequence).

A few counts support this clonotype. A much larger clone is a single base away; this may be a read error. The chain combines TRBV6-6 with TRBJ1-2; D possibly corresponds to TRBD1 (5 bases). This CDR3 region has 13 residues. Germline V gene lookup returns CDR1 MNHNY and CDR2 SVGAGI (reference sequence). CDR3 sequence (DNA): TGTGCCAGCAGCGGGGACGGGTATAATGGCTACCCCTTC. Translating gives CASSGDGYNGYPF.

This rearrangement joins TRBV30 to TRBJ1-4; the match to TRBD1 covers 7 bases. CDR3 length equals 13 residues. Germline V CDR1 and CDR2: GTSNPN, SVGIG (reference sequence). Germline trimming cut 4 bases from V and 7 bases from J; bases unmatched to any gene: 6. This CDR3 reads CAWNEQGLEKLFF. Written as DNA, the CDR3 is TGTGCCTGGAATGAACAGGGGCTTGAAAAACTGTTTTTT.

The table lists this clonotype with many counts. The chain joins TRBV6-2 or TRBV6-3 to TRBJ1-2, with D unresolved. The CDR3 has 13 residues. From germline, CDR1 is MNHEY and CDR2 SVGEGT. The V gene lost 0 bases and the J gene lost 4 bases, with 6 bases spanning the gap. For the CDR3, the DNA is TGTGCCAGCAGTTACTCGAACGGCTATGGCTACACCTTC. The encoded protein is CASSYSNGYGYTF.

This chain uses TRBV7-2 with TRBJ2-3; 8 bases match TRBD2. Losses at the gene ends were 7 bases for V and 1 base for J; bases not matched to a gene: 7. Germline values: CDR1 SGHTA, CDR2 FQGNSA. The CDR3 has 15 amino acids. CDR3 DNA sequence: TGTGCCAGCACCTCCGGGGGGGCCCGCACAGATACGCAGTATTTT. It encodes CASTSGGARTDTQYF.

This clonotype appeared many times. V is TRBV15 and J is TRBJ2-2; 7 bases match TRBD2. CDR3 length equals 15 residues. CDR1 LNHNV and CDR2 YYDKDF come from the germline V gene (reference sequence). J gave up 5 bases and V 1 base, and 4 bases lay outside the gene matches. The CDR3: CATSRVGGRTGELFF. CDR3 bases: TGTGCCACCAGCAGAGTGGGAGGGCGGACCGGGGAGCTGTTTTTT. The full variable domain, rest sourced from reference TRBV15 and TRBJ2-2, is DAMVIQNPRYQVTQFGKPVTLSCSQTLNHNVMYWYQQKSSQAPKLLFHYYDKDFNNEADTPDNFQSRRPNTSFCFLDIRSPGLGDTAMYLCATSRVGGRTGELFFGEGSRLTVL.